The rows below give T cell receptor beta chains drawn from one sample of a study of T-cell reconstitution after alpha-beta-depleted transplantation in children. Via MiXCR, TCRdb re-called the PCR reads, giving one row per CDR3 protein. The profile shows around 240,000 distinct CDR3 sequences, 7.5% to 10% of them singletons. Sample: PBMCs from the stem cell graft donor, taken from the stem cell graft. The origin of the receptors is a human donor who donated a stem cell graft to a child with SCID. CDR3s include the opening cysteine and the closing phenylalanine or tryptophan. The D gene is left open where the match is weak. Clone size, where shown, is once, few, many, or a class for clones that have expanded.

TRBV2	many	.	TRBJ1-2	TGTGCCAGCAGGGCGGACAATAACTATGGCTACACCTTC	CASRADNNYGYTF
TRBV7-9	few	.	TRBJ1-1	TGTGCCAGCAGCTTAGCCCATCCGGGGTATGAGACTGAAGCTTTCTTT	CASSLAHPGYETEAFF
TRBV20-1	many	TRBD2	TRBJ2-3	TGCAGTGCCCCCGCGGCTAGCGGGGGAAGAGATACGCAGTATTTT	CSAPAASGGRDTQYF
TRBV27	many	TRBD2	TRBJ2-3	TGTGCCAGCAGTTTGACTAGCGGGGCCGGGGTTCTCACAGATACGCAGTATTTT	CASSLTSGAGVLTDTQYF
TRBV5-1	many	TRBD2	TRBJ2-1	TGCGCCAGCAGCTCCCTGGGGGGGGGATACAATGAGCAGTTCTTC	CASSSLGGGYNEQFF
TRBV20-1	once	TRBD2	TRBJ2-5	TGCAGTGCTGAAGGGACTAGCGGGGGGCCACCCCAAGAGACCCAGTACTTC	CSAEGTSGGPPQETQYF
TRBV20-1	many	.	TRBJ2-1	TGCAGTGCTAGAGATTTGGGGGGCGCCGGCAATGAGCAGTTCTTC	CSARDLGGAGNEQFF
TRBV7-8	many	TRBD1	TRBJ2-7	TGTGCCAGCAGCGTACACAGGGGCGCAAGCTCCTACGAGCAGTACTTC	CASSVHRGASSYEQYF
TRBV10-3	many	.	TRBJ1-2	TGTGCCATCAGTGTTGGAGTGGGGTATGGCTACACCTTC	CAISVGVGYGYTF
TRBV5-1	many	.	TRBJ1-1	TGCGCCAGCAGCGAGAGAACAGGGAACACTGAAGCTTTCTTT	CASSERTGNTEAFF
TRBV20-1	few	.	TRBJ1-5	TGCAGTGCTATTACCGGGACCGCATCCGCCGGGGATCAGCCCCAGCATTTT	CSAITGTASAGDQPQHF
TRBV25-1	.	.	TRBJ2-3	TGTGCCAACAGGCCGACAGTTAGCACAGATACGCAGTATTTT	CANRPTVSTDTQYF
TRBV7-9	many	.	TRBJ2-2	TGTGCCAGCATCAAAATGGGCTCCTCTTACTCCACCGGGGAGCTGTTTTTT	CASIKMGSSYSTGELFF
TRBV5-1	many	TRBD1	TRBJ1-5	TGCGCCAGCAGCTTGGCTCCCGGGACAGGGAGCAATCAGCCCCAGCATTTT	CASSLAPGTGSNQPQHF
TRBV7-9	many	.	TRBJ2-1	TGTGCCAGCAGCTTCCCCTCCTCCTACAATGAGCAGTTCTTC	CASSFPSSYNEQFF
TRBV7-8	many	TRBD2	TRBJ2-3	TGTGCCAGCAGCTTAGAGAAAACTAGCGGGGCTAGCACAGATACGCAGTATTTT	CASSLEKTSGASTDTQYF
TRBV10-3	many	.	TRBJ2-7	TGTGCCATCAGTGGCGAGGGAGGTAGTGCCTACGAGCAGTACTTC	CAISGEGGSAYEQYF
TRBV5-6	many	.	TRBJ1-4	TGTGCCAGCAGCGGGGACGGAAATGAAAAACTGTTTTTT	CASSGDGNEKLFF
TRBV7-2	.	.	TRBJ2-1	TGTGCCAGCAGCGTACAGGGTGGCTCCTACAATGAGCAGTTCTTC	CASSVQGGSYNEQFF
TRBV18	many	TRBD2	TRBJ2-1	TGTGCCAGCTCGCTAACCGGGACTAGCGGTCCCAGTGAGCAGTTCTTC	CASSLTGTSGPSEQFF
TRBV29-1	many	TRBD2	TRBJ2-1	TGCAGCGCTTCCGGGGGCGGGGGGCTTTTAAGGGAGCAGTTCTTC	CSASGGGGLLREQFF
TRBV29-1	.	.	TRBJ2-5	TGCAGCGCGGGACCTCAAGAGACCCAGTACTTC	CSAGPQETQYF
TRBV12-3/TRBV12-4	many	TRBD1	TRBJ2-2	TGTGCCAGCAGTTCCCCGTTGACAGGGCTTACCGGGGAGCTGTTTTTT	CASSSPLTGLTGELFF
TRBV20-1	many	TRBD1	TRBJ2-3	TGCAGTGCTAGAGCTGTCCGTGAGACAGGGACGTTAGATACGCAGTATTTT	CSARAVRETGTLDTQYF
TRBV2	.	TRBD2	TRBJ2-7	TGTGCCAGCTGTTTTTGGGCTGGCGGGGGGAAAAGCTCCTACGAGCAGTACTTC	CASCFWAGGGKSSYEQYF
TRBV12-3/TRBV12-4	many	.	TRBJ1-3	TGTGCCAGCAATCCGCCGGGGGCCTTCTCTGGAAACACCATATATTTT	CASNPPGAFSGNTIYF
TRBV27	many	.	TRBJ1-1	TGTGCCAGCAGTTTAGTTCGGGGGTCCACTGAAGCTTTCTTT	CASSLVRGSTEAFF
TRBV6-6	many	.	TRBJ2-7	TGTGCCAGCAGTTACCTTCCCTACGAGCAGTACTTC	CASSYLPYEQYF
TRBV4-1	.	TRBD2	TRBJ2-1	TGCGCCAGCAGCCAGGGAGGGACCCCGAGACTCGGGGGATATGAGCAGTTCTTC	CASSQGGTPRLGGYEQFF
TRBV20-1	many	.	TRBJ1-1	TGCAGTGCTTGGGGCAGAACTGAAGCTTTCTTT	CSAWGRTEAFF
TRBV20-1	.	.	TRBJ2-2	TGCAGTGCTAGTGGGGAGGACCACACCGGGGAGCTGTTTTTT	CSASGEDHTGELFF
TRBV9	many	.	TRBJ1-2	TGTGCCAGCAGCCCTTCCTCGGGTAACTATGGCTACACCTTC	CASSPSSGNYGYTF
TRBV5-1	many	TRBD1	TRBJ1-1	TGCGCCAGCACCCGACAGGGGGCTGCCCCTAACACTGAAGCTTTCTTT	CASTRQGAAPNTEAFF
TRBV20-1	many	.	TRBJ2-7	TGCAGTGCTAGTGAGGGGCGAACCTACGAGCAGTACTTC	CSASEGRTYEQYF
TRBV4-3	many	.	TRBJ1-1	TGCGCCAGCAGCCAACAACTTGGGCGGGGGATGGCTTTCTTT	CASSQQLGRGMAFF
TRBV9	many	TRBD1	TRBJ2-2	TGTGCCAGCAGGGATCGACAGGGAACCGGGGAGCTGTTTTTT	CASRDRQGTGELFF
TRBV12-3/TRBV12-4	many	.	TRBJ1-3	TGTGCCAGCAGTTTTGCGGGTCAGCCCCCCGGAAACACCATATATTTT	CASSFAGQPPGNTIYF
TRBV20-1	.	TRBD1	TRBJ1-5	TGCAGTGCTAGGGCCGAGGGGGCCGGAAATCAGCCCCAGCATTTT	CSARAEGAGNQPQHF
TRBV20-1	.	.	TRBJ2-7	TGCAGTGCTAGAAGGGCGGGAGATAACAGGGGATCTGGCGAGCAGTACTTC	CSARRAGDNRGSGEQYF
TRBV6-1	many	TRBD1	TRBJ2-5	TGTGCCAGCACCAGGACAGGGCGAGAGACCCAGTACTTC	CASTRTGRETQYF
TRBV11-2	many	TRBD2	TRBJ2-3	TGTGCCAGCAGCGGGGGGAGGACTAGCGGGGCCACAGATACGCAGTATTTT	CASSGGRTSGATDTQYF
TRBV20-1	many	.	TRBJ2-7	TGCAGTGCTAGACAGACCAGCACCTACGAGCAGTACTTC	CSARQTSTYEQYF